These 16 T cell receptor beta chains came from one sample sequenced in a study of neurological immune-mediated disorders. TCRdb called the 5' RACE reads again in MiXCR, with one record for every CDR3 protein. The sample lists some 42,000 distinct CDR3 sequences; roughly 10% were seen once. Sequences were obtained from CD4+ T cells from blood. Receptors originate from a woman under 40 with HTLV-1-associated myelopathy (HAM/TSP).

The chain carries TRBV5-1 and TRBJ1-2; 8 bases map to TRBD1. The CDR3 is 19 residues long. V lost 4 bases to trimming and J lost 2 bases; unmatched junction nucleotides: 19. CDR1 is SGHRS, CDR2 YFSETQ, per germline. CDR3 coding DNA: TGCGCCAGCAGCAGAGGGGACAGCCCCCGGGACAGGCCGAACTATGGCTACACCTTC. Amino acids: CASSRGDSPRDRPNYGYTF.

The chain recombines TRBV30 with TRBJ2-1; D is uncertain. Germline V gene sequence: CDR1 GTSNPN, CDR2 SVGIG (reference sequence). The CDR3 totals 14 residues. The V end lost 0 bases, the J end lost 4 bases, and 10 bases lay between the germline ends. CDR3 nucleotides: TGTGCCTGGAGTGTTAATCGGCGTTACAATGAGCAGTTCTTC. Translating gives CAWSVNRRYNEQFF. Full variable domain (rest looked up from reference TRBV30 and TRBJ2-1): SQTIHQWPATLVQPVGSPLSLECTVEGTSNPNLYWYRQAAGRGLQLLFYSVGIGQISSEVPQNLSASRPQDRQFILSSKKLLLSDSGFYLCAWSVNRRYNEQFFGPGTRLTVL.

This clonotype was detected ten times or more. Here the CDR3 DNA reads TGCGCCAGCAGCTTGGCGGCAGGGGGCCTGGATGAGCAGTTCTTC. Protein: CASSLAAGGLDEQFF. The J gene is TRBJ2-1, the V gene TRBV5-1; TRBD1 agrees at 8 bases. Germline lookup yields CDR1 SGHRS and CDR2 YFSETQ. The trim removed 0 bases at V and 8 bases at J, leaving 7 bases unmatched. CDR3 length equals 15 residues. Filled out from reference TRBV5-1 and TRBJ2-1, the complete variable domain reads KAGVTQTPRYLIKTRGQQVTLSCSPISGHRSVSWYQQTPGQGLQFLFEYFSETQRNKGNFPGRFSGRQFSNSRSEMNVSTLELGDSALYLCASSLAAGGLDEQFFGPGTRLTVL.

This clonotype was seen many times. This chain uses TRBV2 with TRBJ2-1; 10 nucleotides line up with TRBD1. V lost 4 bases, J lost 8 bases, and 8 bases stayed unmatched. The CDR3 is 15 amino acids. Germline CDR1 SNHLY, CDR2 FYNNEI. The CDR3 nucleotides are TGTGCCAGCAGTGTAACGGGACAGGGGACGGATGAGCAGTTCTTC. This translates into CASSVTGQGTDEQFF.

This clonotype has at least ten counts. The chain recombines TRBV5-5 with TRBJ2-7, with 10 nucleotides matching TRBD1. Germline-derived CDR1 and CDR2 are SGHKS and YYEKEE (reference sequence). The CDR3 has 16 residues. The junction had 6 bases not matched to a gene; V was cut back by 0 bases and J by 3 bases. As DNA, the CDR3 is TGTGCCAGCAGCTTGGCTCCGGGACAGGGGAACTACGAGCAGTACTTC. Its translation is CASSLAPGQGNYEQYF.

This clonotype was recorded at least ten times. This chain connects TRBV5-1 to TRBJ2-7, with D possibly matching TRBD1 (5 bases). The length of the CDR3 is 17 residues. Germline CDR1 SGHRS, CDR2 YFSETQ. V was cut by 5 bases and J by 3 bases, with 24 bases left in between. The DNA of the CDR3 is TGCGCCAGCAGTTTAGCCGGCCAAAACAGGCCTGTCTACGAGCAGTACTTC. It translates to CASSLAGQNRPVYEQYF.

The sample holds many counts of this clonotype. The chain couples TRBV5-1 to TRBJ2-7, with TRBD2 matching over 7 bases. The CDR3 has 14 residues. Germline CDR1 reads SGHRS; CDR2 reads YFSETQ. V dropped 6 bases and J dropped 7; count of bases not matched to a gene: 13. The CDR3 region is CASIIAGLRGEQYF. The CDR3 DNA follows: TGCGCCAGCATCATCGCGGGACTACGAGGGGAGCAGTACTTC.

This clonotype is deemed medium-sized. CDR3: CASSRGSGETQYF. The CDR3 bases are TGTGCCAGCAGCCGGGGGTCGGGAGAGACCCAGTACTTC. This chain joins TRBV7-9 and TRBJ2-5; D is perhaps TRBD2 (6 bases). CDR1 is SEHNR and CDR2 is FQNEAQ in the germline V gene (reference sequence). V shed 5 bases and J shed 4 bases, with 11 bases lying between them. The CDR3 length is 13 residues.

There are many counts of this clonotype. V gene TRBV20-1 combines with J gene TRBJ2-3; TRBD2 matches at 8 bases. Germline loops: CDR1 DFQATT, CDR2 SNEGSKA (reference sequence). The junction had 7 bases not matched to a gene; V was cut back by 3 bases and J by 2 bases. The CDR3 runs to 15 residues. This CDR3 reads CSASSLAGYTDTQYF. CDR3 nucleotides: TGCAGTGCTAGTTCCTTAGCGGGGTACACAGATACGCAGTATTTT.

This clonotype was detected ten times or more. The rearrangement links TRBV6-5 to TRBJ1-2; D ambiguous. The germline V gene has CDR1 MNHEY and CDR2 SVGAGI. The CDR3 runs 15 residues. V was clipped by 0 bases and J by 0 bases, with 8 bases between them. The CDR3 is CASSYSFGANYGYTF. Here the CDR3 DNA reads TGTGCCAGCAGTTACTCCTTTGGGGCTAACTATGGCTACACCTTC.

This clonotype was observed many times. The chain recombines TRBV4-2 with TRBJ2-2, with 9 bases lining up with TRBD2. Losses at the gene ends were 1 base for V and 6 bases for J; bases not matched to a gene: 6. CDR3 size: 16 residues. CDR1 is LGHNA and CDR2 is YNFKEQ in the germline V gene. CDR3 residues: CASSQAAGGPAGELFF. The CDR3 DNA reads as TGTGCCAGCAGCCAAGCTGCGGGGGGGCCGGCCGGGGAGCTGTTTTTT.

This clonotype was detected many times. This chain uses TRBV20-1 with TRBJ2-7; TRBD1 agrees at 8 bases. The CDR3 is made up of 13 amino acids. Germline CDR1 and CDR2: DFQATT and SNEGSKA (reference sequence). V was clipped by 5 bases and J by 2 bases; unmatched bases: 5. CDR3 coding DNA: TGCAGTGCTCGGGGACAGGACACCTACGAGCAGTACTTC. This gives the protein CSARGQDTYEQYF.

This clonotype has a count of ten or more. The genes are TRBV7-9 and TRBJ2-1; TRBD2 agrees at 7 bases. CDR3 length: 14 residues. J was trimmed by 10 bases and V by 1 base; bases with no gene match: 7. CDR1 and CDR2 from the germline V gene are SEHNR and FQNEAQ (reference sequence). The CDR3 region is CASSLELSAGEQFF. Here the CDR3 DNA reads TGTGCCAGCAGCTTAGAACTCTCAGCGGGGGAGCAGTTCTTC.

The table lists this clonotype with a few counts. The chain employs TRBV5-1 and TRBJ2-3, with 7 positions matching TRBD2. Germline CDR1 and CDR2: SGHRS and YFSETQ. J lost 6 bases, V lost 5 bases, and 6 bases had no gene match. The CDR3 contains 13 residues. The CDR3 coding sequence is TGCGCCAGCAGTGGCGGGGGTCAGGATACGCAGTATTTT. Translating it yields CASSGGGQDTQYF.

This clonotype has a count of ten or more. The chain combines TRBV25-1 with TRBJ2-7; D gene ambiguous. Trimming cost V 3 bases and J 2 bases, with 14 bases left between them. The CDR3 contains 15 residues. Germline assignment: CDR1 MGHDK and CDR2 SYGVNS. The CDR3 sequence: CASSEGTFDAYEQYF. The DNA for the CDR3 is TGTGCCAGCAGTGAGGGCACCTTTGACGCCTACGAGCAGTACTTC.

This clonotype was detected many times. The chain links TRBV10-2 to TRBJ2-1; 9 bases line up with TRBD1. V lost 3 bases, J lost 8 bases, and 5 bases stayed unmatched. The CDR3 sequence is 14 residues long. Germline V gene lookup returns CDR1 WSHSY and CDR2 SAAADI. The CDR3 spells CASSDLGQGYEQFF. The CDR3, as DNA: TGCGCCAGCAGTGACCTGGGACAGGGTTATGAGCAGTTCTTC.